This T cell receptor beta chain was retrieved from a study of response to subunit inactivated influenza vaccine. This clonotype was seen a handful of times. TCRdb passed the RT-PCR reads through MiXCR, listing each CDR3 protein once. Altogether under 500,000 distinct CDR3 sequences are present, approximately 11% being singletons, with the ten largest covering about an eighth. The CDR3 has 15 residues. CDR1 and CDR2 from the germline V gene are SGHVS and FQNEAQ. V lost 4 bases and J lost 4; bases outside the gene matches: 4. The specimen comprised PBMCs from blood, sampled 45 days after vaccination. This chain links TRBV7-8 with TRBJ2-1; 10 nucleotides line up with TRBD2. This clonotype was sampled from a man aged 45 to 65 who received an inactivated influenza vaccine. The CDR3, as DNA: TGTGCCAGCAGCTCATGGACTAGCGGATACAATGAGCAGTTCTTC. It encodes CASSSWTSGYNEQFF.